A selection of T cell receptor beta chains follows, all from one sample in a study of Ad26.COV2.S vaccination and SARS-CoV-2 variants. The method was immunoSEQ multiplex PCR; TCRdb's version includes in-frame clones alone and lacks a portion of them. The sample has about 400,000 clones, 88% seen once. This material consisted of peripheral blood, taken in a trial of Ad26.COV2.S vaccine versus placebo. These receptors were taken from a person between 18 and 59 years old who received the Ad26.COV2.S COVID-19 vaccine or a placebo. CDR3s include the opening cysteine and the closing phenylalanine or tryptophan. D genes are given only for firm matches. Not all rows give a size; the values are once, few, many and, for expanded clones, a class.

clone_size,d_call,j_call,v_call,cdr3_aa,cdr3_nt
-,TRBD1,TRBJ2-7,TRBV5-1,CASSSGQGRIYEQYF,TGCGCCAGCAGCAGCGGACAGGGCAGGATCTACGAGCAGTACTTC
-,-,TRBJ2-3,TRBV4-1,CASSQEFLGPPDTQYF,TGCGCCAGCAGCCAAGAATTTTTGGGTCCCCCAGATACGCAGTATTTT
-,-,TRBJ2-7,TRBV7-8,CASSGPTKVSEQYF,TGTGCCAGCAGCGGCCCGACGAAGGTCTCCGAGCAGTACTTC
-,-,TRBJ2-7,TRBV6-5,CASSYGVGRYEQYF,TGTGCCAGCAGTTACGGTGTCGGGAGATACGAGCAGTACTTC
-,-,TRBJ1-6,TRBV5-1,CASSIEDAGGSPLHF,TGCGCCAGCAGCATCGAAGACGCCGGCGGTTCACCCCTCCACTTT
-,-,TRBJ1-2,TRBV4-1,CASSPRGTNYGYTF,TGCGCCAGCAGCCCCCGGGGAACTAACTATGGCTACACCTTC
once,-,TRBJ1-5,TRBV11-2,CASSGGDQPQHF,TGTGCCAGCAGCGGCGGGGATCAGCCCCAGCATTTT
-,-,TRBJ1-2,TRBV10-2,CASSDPGDSFYGYTF,TGCGCCAGCAGTGACCCTGGAGACAGCTTCTATGGCTACACCTTC
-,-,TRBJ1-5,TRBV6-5,CASRGRVGQPQHF,TGTGCCAGCAGGGGGAGGGTCGGTCAGCCCCAGCATTTT
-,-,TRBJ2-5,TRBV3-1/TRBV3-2,CASSHPLETLQETQYF,TGTGCCAGCAGCCACCCCCTTGAGACTCTGCAAGAGACCCAGTACTTC
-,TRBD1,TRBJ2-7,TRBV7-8,CASSLNLGTGTSYEQYF,TGTGCCAGCAGCCTAAACCTGGGGACAGGGACCTCCTACGAGCAGTACTTC
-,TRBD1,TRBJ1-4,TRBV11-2,CASRQTGTGGEKLFF,TGTGCCAGCAGACAGACCGGGACAGGGGGGGAAAAACTGTTTTTT
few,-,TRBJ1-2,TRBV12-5,CASGSSGGYTF,TGTGCTAGTGGTTCTAGCGGTGGCTACACCTTC
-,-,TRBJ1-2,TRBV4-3,CASSQGRVNYGYTF,TGCGCCAGCAGCCAAGGTCGGGTTAACTATGGCTACACCTTC
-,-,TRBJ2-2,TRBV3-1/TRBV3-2,CASVGQSNTGELFF,TGTGCCAGCGTCGGACAGTCGAACACCGGGGAGCTGTTTTTT
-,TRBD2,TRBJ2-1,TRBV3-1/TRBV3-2,CASSQGPAGSNEQFF,TGTGCCAGCAGCCAAGGGCCAGCGGGGTCCAATGAGCAGTTCTTC
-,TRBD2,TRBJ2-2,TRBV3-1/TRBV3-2,CASSRTGLAGSSGELFF,TGTGCCAGCAGCCGCACGGGACTAGCGGGGTCAAGCGGGGAGCTGTTTTTT
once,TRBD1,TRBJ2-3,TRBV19,CASSTPGQGLGWADTQYF,TGTGCCAGTAGTACCCCGGGACAGGGGTTGGGTTGGGCAGATACGCAGTATTTT
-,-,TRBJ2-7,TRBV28,CASHTGYEQYF,TGTGCCAGTCATACAGGCTACGAGCAGTACTTC
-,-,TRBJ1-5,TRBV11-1,CASSLVGRVGQPQHF,TGTGCCAGCAGCTTAGTTGGCAGGGTGGGTCAGCCCCAGCATTTT
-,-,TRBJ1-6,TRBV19,CASSISERNSYNSPLHF,TGTGCCAGTAGCATCTCGGAACGCAACTCCTATAATTCACCCCTCCACTTT
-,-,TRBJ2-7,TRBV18,CASSPPDSRYEQYF,TGTGCCAGCTCACCACCGGACAGCCGCTACGAGCAGTACTTC
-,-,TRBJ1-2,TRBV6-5,CASSIQVANYGYTF,TGTGCCAGCAGTATACAGGTAGCTAACTATGGCTACACCTTC
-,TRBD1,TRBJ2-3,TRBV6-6,CASKKPGTGKFIAQYF,TGTGCCAGCAAAAAACCGGGGACAGGGAAATTTATCGCGCAGTATTTT
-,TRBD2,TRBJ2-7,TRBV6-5,CASSYRGGLAEQYF,TGTGCCAGCAGTTACAGGGGAGGGCTCGCCGAGCAGTACTTC
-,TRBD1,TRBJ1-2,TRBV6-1,CASSEAGQPWYGYTF,TGTGCCAGCAGTGAAGCGGGACAGCCTTGGTATGGCTACACCTTC
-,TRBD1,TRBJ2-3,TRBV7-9,CASSPRTGETDTQYF,TGTGCCAGCAGCCCCAGGACAGGGGAAACAGATACGCAGTATTTT
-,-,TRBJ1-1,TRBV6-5,CASSRGAKGYTEAFF,TGTGCCAGCAGTAGGGGGGCTAAGGGGTACACTGAAGCTTTCTTT
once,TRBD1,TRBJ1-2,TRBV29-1,CSVRAGGDYGYTF,TGCAGCGTTAGGGCAGGGGGCGACTATGGCTACACCTTC
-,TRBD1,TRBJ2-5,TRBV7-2,CASSWGQGLQTQYF,TGTGCCAGCAGCTGGGGACAGGGGTTACAGACCCAGTACTTC
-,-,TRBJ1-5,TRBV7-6,CASSLAQGGQPQHF,TGTGCCAGCAGCTTAGCGCAAGGGGGTCAGCCCCAGCATTTT
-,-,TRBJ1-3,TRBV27,CASSPRGTGNTIYF,TGTGCCAGCAGTCCAAGGGGCACTGGAAACACCATATATTTT
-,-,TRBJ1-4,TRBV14,CASSQLQGGEKLFF,TGTGCCAGCAGCCAGCTACAGGGAGGGGAAAAACTGTTTTTT
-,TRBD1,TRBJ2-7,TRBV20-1,CSASGVGQGSSYEQYF,TGCAGTGCTAGTGGCGTGGGACAGGGAAGCTCCTACGAGCAGTACTTC
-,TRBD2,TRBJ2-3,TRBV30,CAWSVRRRGVLSTDTQYF,TGTGCCTGGAGTGTACGTAGGCGGGGGGTTCTTAGCACAGATACGCAGTATTTT
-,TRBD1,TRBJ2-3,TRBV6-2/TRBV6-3,CASSYPPGQGVDTQYF,TGTGCCAGCAGTTACCCACCGGGACAGGGCGTAGATACGCAGTATTTT
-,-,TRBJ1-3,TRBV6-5,CASSFGNTIYF,TGTGCCAGCAGTTTTGGAAACACCATATATTTT
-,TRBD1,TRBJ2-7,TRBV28,CASSLDRVVGEQYF,TGTGCCAGCAGTTTGGACAGGGTTGTGGGCGAGCAGTACTTC
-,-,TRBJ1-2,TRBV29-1,CSVEQGYGYTF,TGCAGCGTTGAACAGGGCTATGGCTACACCTTC
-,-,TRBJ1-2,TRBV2,CASSVRQSSYGYTF,TGTGCCAGCAGTGTCCGACAGAGTAGCTATGGCTACACCTTC
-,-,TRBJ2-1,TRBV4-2,CASSLLDSGRRDNEQFF,TGTGCCAGCAGCCTCCTCGACTCCGGACGGAGAGACAATGAGCAGTTCTTC
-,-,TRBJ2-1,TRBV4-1,CASSQVASWSSYNEQFF,TGCGCCAGCAGCCAAGTGGCCAGTTGGAGCTCCTACAATGAGCAGTTCTTC
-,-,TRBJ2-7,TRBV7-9,CASSLAGHEQYF,TGTGCCAGCAGCTTAGCCGGCCACGAGCAGTACTTC
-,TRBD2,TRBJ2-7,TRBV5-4,CASTHSGGAYEQYF,TGTGCCAGCACCCATAGCGGGGGGGCTTACGAGCAGTACTTC
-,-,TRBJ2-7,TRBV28,CASSYAGFYEQYF,TGTGCCAGCAGTTATGCGGGGTTCTACGAGCAGTACTTC
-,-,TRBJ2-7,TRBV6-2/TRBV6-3,CASSDSYDYEQYF,TGTGCCAGCAGCGACAGTTATGACTACGAGCAGTACTTC
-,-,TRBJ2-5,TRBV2,CASSERVETQYF,TGTGCCAGCAGTGAAAGGGTTGAGACCCAGTACTTC
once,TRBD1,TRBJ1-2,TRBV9,CASSVSDRGNGYTF,TGTGCCAGCAGCGTATCTGACAGGGGGAATGGCTACACCTTC